These T cell receptor beta chains were read from a single sample in a study of blood T cell repertoires in COVID-19. The assay was immunoSEQ multiplex PCR, and TCRdb's table has in-frame clones only and misses some. The repertoire consists of 100,000 to 110,000 clones, with more than 65% occurring once and the leading ten covering approximately 31%. The sample was peripheral blood. These receptors came from a man aged 65-85 years with active or convalescent COVID-19. The CDR3 runs from the conserved cysteine through the conserved F or W. The D gene is left open where the match is weak. Not all rows give a size; the values are once, few, many and, for expanded clones, a class.

v_call,d_call,clone_size,j_call,cdr3_nt,cdr3_aa
TRBV7-9,NA,NA,TRBJ1-4,TGTGCCAGCAGCTCCTTGCGGCCGGAACTGTTTTTT,CASSSLRPELFF
TRBV7-6,TRBD1,NA,TRBJ1-1,TGTGCCAGCAGCTTAACGCAGGGGGCAGGGTACACTGAAGCTTTCTTT,CASSLTQGAGYTEAFF
TRBV7-6,TRBD2,few,TRBJ2-1,TGTGCCAGCAGCTTACCTCCCGGGACTAGCTCCAATGAGCAGTTCTTC,CASSLPPGTSSNEQFF
TRBV6-5,TRBD2,NA,TRBJ2-1,TGTGCCAGTCTAGCGGTCTCCTACAATGAGCAGTTCTTC,CASLAVSYNEQFF
TRBV20-1,TRBD1,NA,TRBJ1-6,TGCAGTGCTAGTCCAGGGGGCTTGGGGAATAATTCACCCCTCCACTTT,CSASPGGLGNNSPLHF
TRBV2,TRBD1,NA,TRBJ2-2,TGTGCCAGCAGTGAAGTGTGGACAGGGGGGATGAACACCGGGGAGCTGTTTTTT,CASSEVWTGGMNTGELFF
TRBV28,TRBD2,NA,TRBJ2-7,TGTGCCAGCAGTGGTCTAGCGGGCGTTACCCACGAGCAGTACTTC,CASSGLAGVTHEQYF
TRBV3-1/TRBV3-2,TRBD1,NA,TRBJ2-7,TGTGCCAGCAGCCAAGAAGGGTGGACAGGGGGAGGGTCCTACGAGCAGTACTTC,CASSQEGWTGGGSYEQYF
TRBV27,TRBD1,NA,TRBJ2-3,TGTGCCAGCAGTCTACAGGGGGTAAGCACAGATACGCAGTATTTT,CASSLQGVSTDTQYF
TRBV27,NA,NA,TRBJ1-5,TGTGCCAGCAGTCCCCACAGGGATAGCAATCAGCCCCAGCATTTT,CASSPHRDSNQPQHF
TRBV3-1/TRBV3-2,TRBD2,NA,TRBJ2-3,TGTGCCAGCAGCCAGGCGAGGACTAGCGGGGATACGCAGTATTTT,CASSQARTSGDTQYF
TRBV27,NA,few,TRBJ1-6,TGTGCCAGCAGTTTATTTGGGGCTTCGACTTCACCCCTCCACTTT,CASSLFGASTSPLHF
TRBV28,TRBD1,NA,TRBJ1-2,TGTGCCAGCAGTTTACCACGGGGACAGGGGGCCTATGGCTACACCTTC,CASSLPRGQGAYGYTF
TRBV5-1,NA,NA,TRBJ1-1,TGCGCCAGCAGTGCGGACTGGTACACTGAAGCTTTCTTT,CASSADWYTEAFF
TRBV5-1,NA,NA,TRBJ1-4,TGCGCCAGCAGCTTTTTAGCAACTAATGAAAAACTGTTTTTT,CASSFLATNEKLFF